This is a list of T cell receptor beta chains from one sample in a study of beta chain features in type 1 diabetes. Sequencing used immunoSEQ multiplex PCR; TCRdb keeps in-frame clones, though not all of them. Here the sample spans roughly 53,000 clones, about 40% being singletons. Sequencing was done on a sample of Tregs from blood. Receptor source: a man aged 30 to 45 with type 1 diabetes. Both conserved end residues are part of each CDR3. The D gene is left open where the match is weak. The size of a clone is reported for some rows only, either as once, few or many, or as a class for expanded clones.

d_call: TRBD2
v_call: TRBV9
clone_size: -
j_call: TRBJ2-3
cdr3_aa: CASSPVLAGPDTQYF
cdr3_nt: TGTGCCAGCAGCCCTGTGTTAGCGGGACCTGATACGCAGTATTTT

d_call: TRBD1
v_call: TRBV18
clone_size: -
j_call: TRBJ1-5
cdr3_aa: CASSPGQSSNQPQHF
cdr3_nt: TGTGCCAGCTCACCGGGACAGTCTAGCAATCAGCCCCAGCATTTT

d_call: -
v_call: TRBV6-6
clone_size: -
j_call: TRBJ1-3
cdr3_aa: CASSGRTAGNTIYF
cdr3_nt: TGTGCCAGCAGTGGACGGACAGCTGGAAACACCATATATTTT

d_call: -
v_call: TRBV19
clone_size: -
j_call: TRBJ2-7
cdr3_aa: CASSPAVLREQYF
cdr3_nt: TGTGCCAGTAGTCCTGCGGTTTTGAGGGAGCAGTACTTC

d_call: TRBD1
v_call: TRBV7-9
clone_size: -
j_call: TRBJ1-5
cdr3_aa: CASSLGTGVNQPQHF
cdr3_nt: TGTGCCAGCAGCTTAGGGACAGGGGTGAATCAGCCCCAGCATTTT

d_call: TRBD1
v_call: TRBV9
clone_size: -
j_call: TRBJ1-1
cdr3_aa: CASSASTGGWEAFF
cdr3_nt: TGTGCCAGCAGCGCGTCGACAGGGGGCTGGGAAGCTTTCTTT

d_call: -
v_call: TRBV7-2
clone_size: -
j_call: TRBJ1-2
cdr3_aa: CASSPPPGQGGYGYTF
cdr3_nt: TGTGCCAGCAGCCCCCCTCCGGGGCAGGGAGGGTATGGCTACACCTTC

d_call: -
v_call: TRBV7-9
clone_size: -
j_call: TRBJ1-1
cdr3_aa: CASSLEDRIAFF
cdr3_nt: TGTGCCAGCAGCTTAGAGGACAGAATAGCTTTCTTT

d_call: TRBD2
v_call: TRBV14
clone_size: -
j_call: TRBJ2-7
cdr3_aa: CASSQGPAGFYEQYF
cdr3_nt: TGTGCCAGCAGCCAAGGGCCAGCGGGATTCTACGAGCAGTACTTC

d_call: TRBD1
v_call: TRBV2
clone_size: -
j_call: TRBJ1-1
cdr3_aa: CASSDTGGAEGTEAFF
cdr3_nt: TGTGCCAGCAGTGATACAGGGGGCGCGGAGGGAACTGAAGCTTTCTTT

d_call: -
v_call: TRBV6-5
clone_size: -
j_call: TRBJ2-7
cdr3_aa: CASSRGARYEQYF
cdr3_nt: TGTGCCAGCAGTAGGGGTGCACGCTACGAGCAGTACTTC

d_call: -
v_call: TRBV5-1
clone_size: few
j_call: TRBJ2-5
cdr3_aa: CASRNSPRETQYF
cdr3_nt: TGCGCCAGCAGAAACAGCCCACGGGAGACCCAGTACTTC

d_call: -
v_call: TRBV9
clone_size: -
j_call: TRBJ2-5
cdr3_aa: CASSVSAGETQYF
cdr3_nt: TGTGCCAGCAGCGTATCGGCAGGAGAGACCCAGTACTTC

d_call: -
v_call: TRBV18
clone_size: few
j_call: TRBJ2-2
cdr3_aa: CASSPFSGRTGELFF
cdr3_nt: TGTGCCAGCTCACCATTTTCAGGTCGGACCGGGGAGCTGTTTTTT

d_call: TRBD1
v_call: TRBV28
clone_size: -
j_call: TRBJ1-3
cdr3_aa: CATTAGGSTGNTIYF
cdr3_nt: TGTGCCACCACTGCAGGGGGCTCCACTGGAAACACCATATATTTT

d_call: -
v_call: TRBV29-1
clone_size: -
j_call: TRBJ2-3
cdr3_aa: CSVAKGSGVADTQYF
cdr3_nt: TGCAGCGTTGCGAAGGGGTCGGGAGTGGCAGATACGCAGTATTTT

d_call: TRBD2
v_call: TRBV28
clone_size: -
j_call: TRBJ2-7
cdr3_aa: CASSLSAGGGPYEQYF
cdr3_nt: TGTGCCAGCAGTTTATCAGCGGGAGGGGGCCCCTACGAGCAGTACTTC

d_call: -
v_call: TRBV6-5
clone_size: -
j_call: TRBJ2-7
cdr3_aa: CASRRTLTSYEQYF
cdr3_nt: TGTGCCAGCAGGAGGACACTCACCTCCTACGAGCAGTACTTC

d_call: TRBD2
v_call: TRBV4-2
clone_size: -
j_call: TRBJ2-1
cdr3_aa: CASSLEYAREMGNEQFF
cdr3_nt: TGTGCCAGCAGCCTCGAGTACGCGCGGGAGATGGGCAATGAGCAGTTCTTC

d_call: TRBD2
v_call: TRBV7-2
clone_size: medium-sized
j_call: TRBJ2-7
cdr3_aa: CASSNWGLARREQYF
cdr3_nt: TGTGCCAGCAGCAACTGGGGACTAGCGCGAAGGGAGCAGTACTTC

d_call: TRBD2
v_call: TRBV7-2
clone_size: few
j_call: TRBJ2-1
cdr3_aa: CASSLGTSGSYNEQFF
cdr3_nt: TGTGCCAGCAGCTTAGGGACTAGCGGATCCTACAATGAGCAGTTCTTC

d_call: TRBD2
v_call: TRBV6-1
clone_size: -
j_call: TRBJ2-1
cdr3_aa: CASNVLAGAQNEQFF
cdr3_nt: TGTGCCAGCAATGTCCTCGCGGGAGCCCAAAATGAGCAGTTCTTC

d_call: TRBD1
v_call: TRBV19
clone_size: -
j_call: TRBJ2-7
cdr3_aa: CASSSQGQGGDEQYF
cdr3_nt: TGTGCCAGTAGTTCTCAGGGACAGGGGGGCGACGAGCAGTACTTC

d_call: TRBD1
v_call: TRBV2
clone_size: -
j_call: TRBJ1-5
cdr3_aa: CASQATGAAGPQHF
cdr3_nt: TGTGCCAGCCAAGCAACAGGGGCGGCGGGGCCCCAGCATTTT

d_call: TRBD1
v_call: TRBV5-5
clone_size: -
j_call: TRBJ2-7
cdr3_aa: CASSLGTGGPRVDEQYF
cdr3_nt: TGTGCCAGCAGCTTGGGGACAGGAGGACCGAGGGTAGACGAGCAGTACTTC

d_call: -
v_call: TRBV4-2
clone_size: -
j_call: TRBJ2-6
cdr3_aa: CASSPRVSGANVLTF
cdr3_nt: TGTGCCAGCAGCCCCAGGGTATCTGGGGCCAACGTCCTGACTTTC

d_call: -
v_call: TRBV28
clone_size: -
j_call: TRBJ1-5
cdr3_aa: CASTEGVWGELQPQHF
cdr3_nt: TGTGCCAGCACCGAGGGAGTCTGGGGGGAATTGCAGCCCCAGCATTTT